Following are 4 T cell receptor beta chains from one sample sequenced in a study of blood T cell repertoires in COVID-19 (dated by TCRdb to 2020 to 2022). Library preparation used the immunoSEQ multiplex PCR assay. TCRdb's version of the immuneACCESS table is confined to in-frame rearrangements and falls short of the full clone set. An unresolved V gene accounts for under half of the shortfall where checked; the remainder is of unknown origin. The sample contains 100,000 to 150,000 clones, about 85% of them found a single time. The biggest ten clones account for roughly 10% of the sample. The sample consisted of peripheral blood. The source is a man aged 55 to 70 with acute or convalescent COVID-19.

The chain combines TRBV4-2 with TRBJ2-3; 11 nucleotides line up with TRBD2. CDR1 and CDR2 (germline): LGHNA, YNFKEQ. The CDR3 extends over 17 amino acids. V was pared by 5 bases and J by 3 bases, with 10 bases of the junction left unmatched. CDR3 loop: CASSLGLTSGSTDTQYF. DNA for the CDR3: TGTGCCAGCAGCTTAGGCCTCACTAGCGGGAGTACAGATACGCAGTATTTT.

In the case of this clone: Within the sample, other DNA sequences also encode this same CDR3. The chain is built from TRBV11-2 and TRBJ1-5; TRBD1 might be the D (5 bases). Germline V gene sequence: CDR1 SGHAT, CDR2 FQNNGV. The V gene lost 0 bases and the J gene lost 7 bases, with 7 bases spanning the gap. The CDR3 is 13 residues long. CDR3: CASSLDRGQPQHF. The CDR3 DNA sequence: TGTGCCAGCAGCTTAGATAGGGGCCAGCCCCAGCATTTT.

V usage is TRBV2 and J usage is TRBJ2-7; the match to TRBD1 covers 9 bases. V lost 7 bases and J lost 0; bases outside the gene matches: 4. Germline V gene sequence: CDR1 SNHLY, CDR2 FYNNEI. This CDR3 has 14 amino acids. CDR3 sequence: CASTGQGNSYEQYF. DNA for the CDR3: TGTGCCAGCACCGGACAGGGGAACTCCTACGAGCAGTACTTC.

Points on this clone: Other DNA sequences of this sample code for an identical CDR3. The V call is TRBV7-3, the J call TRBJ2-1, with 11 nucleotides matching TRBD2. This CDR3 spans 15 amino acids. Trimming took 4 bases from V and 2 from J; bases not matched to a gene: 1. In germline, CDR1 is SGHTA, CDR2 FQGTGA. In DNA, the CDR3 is TGTGCCAGCAGCTCGGGACTAGCGGCCTACAATGAGCAGTTCTTC. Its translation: CASSSGLAAYNEQFF.